The 6 T cell receptor beta chains below all came from one sample that was sequenced in a study of blood T cell repertoires in COVID-19. The repertoire was sequenced with immunoSEQ multiplex PCR; TCRdb's copy has only in-frame clones and lacks some. The sample includes some 56,000 clones, over 70% of them seen just once. What was sequenced was peripheral blood. The receptors were sampled from a woman between 50 and 59 years old with active or convalescent COVID-19.

The chain is built from TRBV28 and TRBJ2-1; 7 bases fit TRBD2. After removal of 2 bases from V and 9 bases from J, the junction contained 4 bases not matched to a gene. The CDR3 extends over 13 amino acids. Germline values: CDR1 MDHEN, CDR2 SYDVKM. The CDR3 DNA reads as TGTGCCAGCAGTTTACAACCTAGCGGTGAGCAGTTCTTC. Amino acid sequence: CASSLQPSGEQFF.

This clone was found a few times. The genes are TRBV28 and TRBJ1-1; 8 bases line up with TRBD1. This CDR3 has 14 residues. V was clipped by 4 bases and J by 5 bases; unmatched bases: 6. Germline CDR1 is MDHEN and CDR2 is SYDVKM. The CDR3 DNA reads TGTGCCAGCAGTTCCCCAGGGGGCGAGACTGAAGCTTTCTTT. Amino acids: CASSSPGGETEAFF.

The chain employs TRBV2 and TRBJ1-2; no clear D. CDR3 length: 17 amino acids. The V gene's germline CDR1 is SNHLY and CDR2 FYNNEI. Trimming stripped 2 bases from V and 5 bases from J, with 21 bases between. For the CDR3, the DNA is TGTGCCAGCAGTGAATTCTCGGGTGGCAAGGGAGATTATGGCTACACCTTC. It is translated as CASSEFSGGKGDYGYTF.

The chain combines TRBV7-6 with TRBJ2-5, with 12 bases identical to TRBD2. V lost 6 bases to trimming and J lost 5 bases; unmatched junction nucleotides: 10. CDR3 size: 16 residues. Germline CDR1 reads SGHVS; CDR2 reads FNYEAQ. In nucleotides, the CDR3 is TGTGCCAGCAGTCGCGGACTAGCGGGACTCATGGAGACCCAGTACTTC. Its protein is CASSRGLAGLMETQYF.

In its sample, this clone was seen a few times. The V gene is TRBV6-6, the J gene TRBJ2-7; TRBD1 aligns across 8 bases. V trimming: 8 bases; J trimming: 5 bases; junction bases outside the gene matches: 11. The CDR3 spans 14 residues. Per the germline V gene, CDR1 is MNHNY and CDR2 is SVGAGI (reference sequence). CDR3 region: CASRNRQGSHEQYF. CDR3 DNA sequence: TGTGCCAGCCGAAACCGACAGGGGAGTCACGAGCAGTACTTC.

This chain uses TRBV30 with TRBJ2-2; D unresolved. The CDR3 consists of 15 residues. CDR1 is GTSNPN, CDR2 SVGIG, per germline (reference sequence). V lost 2 bases, J lost 0 bases, and 10 bases lay in between. The CDR3 here is CAWSHDTANTGELFF. The CDR3 DNA sequence: TGTGCCTGGAGTCACGACACGGCGAACACCGGGGAGCTGTTTTTT.